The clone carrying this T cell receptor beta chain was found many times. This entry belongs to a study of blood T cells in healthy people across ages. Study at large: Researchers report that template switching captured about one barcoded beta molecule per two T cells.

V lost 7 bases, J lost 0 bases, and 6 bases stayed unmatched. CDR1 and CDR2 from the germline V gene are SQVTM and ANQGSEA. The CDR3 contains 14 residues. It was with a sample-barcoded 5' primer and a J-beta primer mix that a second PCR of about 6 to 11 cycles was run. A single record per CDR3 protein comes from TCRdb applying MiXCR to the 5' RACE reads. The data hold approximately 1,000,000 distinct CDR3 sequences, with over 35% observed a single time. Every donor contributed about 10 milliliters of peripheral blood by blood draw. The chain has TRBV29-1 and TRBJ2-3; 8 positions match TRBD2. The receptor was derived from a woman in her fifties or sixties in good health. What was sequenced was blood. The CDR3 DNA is TGCAGCGCACCAGCGGGAGCTAGCACAGATACGCAGTATTTT. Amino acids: CSAPAGASTDTQYF.